The rows below give T cell receptor beta chains drawn from one sample of a study of vaccination and CD4 T cells after COVID-19. Each CDR3 protein gets one entry after TCRdb re-called the PCR reads with MiXCR. The data contain 20,000 to 25,000 distinct CDR3 sequences, about 68% of them singletons. These receptors lack a known antigen. The sample consisted of CD4+ T cells from blood, cultured in vitro. Receptor source: a human donor who had recovered from COVID-19. Both conserved end residues are part of each CDR3. The D gene is left open where the match is weak.

CDR3 length,V gene,D gene,CDR3 protein
11,TRBV10-3,NA,CAIRGPGEQYF
15,TRBV28,NA,CASSPTDGFNQPQHF
16,TRBV7-8,TRBD2,CASSSRRGVRQETQYF
14,TRBV20-1,NA,CSATDRDKLYEQYF
14,TRBV20-1,NA,CSARRRGTNTEAFF
12,TRBV7-9,NA,CASSLRGYEQYF
11,TRBV20-1,NA,CSARDINEQFF
15,TRBV7-3,TRBD2,CASSPTSGRADTQYF
14,TRBV6-1,NA,CASKRGRTNEKLFF
17,TRBV24-1,NA,CATSDFIVEASTDTQYF
18,TRBV6-1,NA,CASTGLRYDPNPTDTQYF